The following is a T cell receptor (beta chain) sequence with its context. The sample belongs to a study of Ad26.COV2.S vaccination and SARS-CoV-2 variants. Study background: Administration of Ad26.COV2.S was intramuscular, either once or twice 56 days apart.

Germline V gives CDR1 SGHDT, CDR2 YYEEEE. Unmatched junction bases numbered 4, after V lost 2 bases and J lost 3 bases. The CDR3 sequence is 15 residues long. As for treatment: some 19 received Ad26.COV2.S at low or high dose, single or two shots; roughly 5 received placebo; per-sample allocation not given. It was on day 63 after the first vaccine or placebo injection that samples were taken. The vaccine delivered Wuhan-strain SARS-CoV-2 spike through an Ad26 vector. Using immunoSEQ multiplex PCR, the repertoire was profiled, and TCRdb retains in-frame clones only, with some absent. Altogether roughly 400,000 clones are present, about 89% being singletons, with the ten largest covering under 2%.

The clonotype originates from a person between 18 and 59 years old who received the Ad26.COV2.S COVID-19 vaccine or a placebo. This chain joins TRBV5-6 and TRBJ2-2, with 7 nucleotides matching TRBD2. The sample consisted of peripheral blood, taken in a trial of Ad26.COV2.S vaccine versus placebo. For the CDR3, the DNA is TGTGCCAGCAGCTTTGCGGGAGTAGACACCGGGGAGCTGTTTTTT. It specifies CASSFAGVDTGELFF.